This TCR beta chain was sequenced for a study of chemoradiotherapy in HPV16-positive cancers. Study overall: Functional T-cell assays on a couple of HPV16-positive patients' cells defined candidate HPV-specific clones and common TCR motifs. Study-wide findings and caveats: Only a couple of HPV16-positive patients supplied the functional HPV-specificity definition. Better recurrence-free survival went with HPV-responsive T-cell expansion in HPV16-positive patients. Candidate HPV-specific clones and E7-related TCR motifs grew in tumor during treatment.

The CDR3 spans 14 residues. V dropped 4 bases and J dropped 4; count of bases not matched to a gene: 3. CDR1 LNHDA and CDR2 SQIVND come from the germline V gene (reference sequence). Regarding this clone: Its specificity is not known.

Some clones are missing from TCRdb's copy, which holds only in-frame ones; the method was immunoSEQ multiplex PCR. This sample has fewer than 2,000 clones; roughly 80% occur once, and the top ten carry more than 6.5%. This chain joins TRBV19 and TRBJ1-5; 8 nucleotides match TRBD1. The source was tumor tissue, collected from a patient who underwent chemoradiotherapy. The TCR sequence derives from a human donor with HPV-associated anogenital cancer. The CDR3 loop reads CASSRTGYNQPQHF. The CDR3 coding sequence is TGTGCCAGTAGTAGGACAGGGTATAATCAGCCCCAGCATTTT.